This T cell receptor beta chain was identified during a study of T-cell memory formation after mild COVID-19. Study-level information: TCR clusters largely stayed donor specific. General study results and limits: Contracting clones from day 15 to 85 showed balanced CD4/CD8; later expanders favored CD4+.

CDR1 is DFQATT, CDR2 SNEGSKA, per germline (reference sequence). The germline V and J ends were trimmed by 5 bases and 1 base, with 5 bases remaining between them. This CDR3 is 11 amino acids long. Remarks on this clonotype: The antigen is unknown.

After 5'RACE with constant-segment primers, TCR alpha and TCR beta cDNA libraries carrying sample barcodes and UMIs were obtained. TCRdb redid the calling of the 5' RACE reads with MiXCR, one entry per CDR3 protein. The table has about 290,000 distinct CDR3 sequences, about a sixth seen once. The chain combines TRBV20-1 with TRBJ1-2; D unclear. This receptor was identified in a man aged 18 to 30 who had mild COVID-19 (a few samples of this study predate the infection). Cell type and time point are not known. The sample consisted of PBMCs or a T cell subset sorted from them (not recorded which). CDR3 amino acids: CSALDNYGYTF. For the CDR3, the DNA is TGCAGTGCTTTGGATAACTATGGCTACACCTTC.